The sequence of this T cell receptor (beta chain) was determined in a study of T cell changes during pregnancy in multiple sclerosis. CDR1 is SGHNT and CDR2 is YYREEE in the germline V gene (reference sequence). Trimming took off 0 bases at V and 6 bases at J, with 9 bases between the two ends. CDR3 length: 14 residues. The data were produced by immunoSEQ multiplex PCR, yet TCRdb's version contains in-frame clones alone and is incomplete. This table holds about 36,000 clones, 91% found once. The specimen was CD4+ T cells from peripheral blood mononuclear cells, collected in the second trimester of pregnancy. The rearrangement uses TRBV5-4 and TRBJ2-2, with D possibly being TRBD1 (5 bases). The receptor's source is a female donor in good health, enrolled as a control in a pregnancy study. CDR3 residues: CASSLDLGPGELFF. Here the CDR3 DNA reads TGTGCCAGCAGCTTGGATCTGGGGCCCGGGGAGCTGTTTTTT.